This T cell receptor beta chain was sequenced in a study of T cell responses to AZD1222 COVID-19 vaccine. General study findings and limits: Nearly half of the spike-specific TCRs reportedly recognize variant regions that carry no mutations.

About this clone itself: Its antigen is still unknown.

CDR1 and CDR2 (germline): SGHNT, YYREEE (reference sequence). J gave up 4 bases and V 2 bases, and 7 bases lay outside the gene matches. This CDR3 has 16 residues. Libraries were prepared by immunoSEQ multiplex PCR; TCRdb keeps only in-frame clonotypes and omits some of them. The sample consists of 85,000 to 90,000 clones, approximately 90% of them appearing once. This clonotype was obtained from an adult in good health. The sample consisted of peripheral blood, taken on day 0 of AZD1222 vaccination. The V and J genes are TRBV5-4 and TRBJ1-1; TRBD1 aligns across 11 bases. CDR3 in DNA: TGTGCCAGCAGCTTCGGAGGACAGGGGGCAACCACTGAAGCTTTCTTT. It yields the protein CASSFGGQGATTEAFF. The complete variable domain, with remaining parts taken from reference TRBV5-4 and TRBJ1-1, reads ETGVTQSPTHLIKTRGQQVTLRCSSQSGHNTVSWYQQALGQGPQFIFQYYREEENGRGNFPPRFSGLQFPNYSSELNVNALELDDSALYLCASSFGGQGATTEAFFGQGTRLTVV.